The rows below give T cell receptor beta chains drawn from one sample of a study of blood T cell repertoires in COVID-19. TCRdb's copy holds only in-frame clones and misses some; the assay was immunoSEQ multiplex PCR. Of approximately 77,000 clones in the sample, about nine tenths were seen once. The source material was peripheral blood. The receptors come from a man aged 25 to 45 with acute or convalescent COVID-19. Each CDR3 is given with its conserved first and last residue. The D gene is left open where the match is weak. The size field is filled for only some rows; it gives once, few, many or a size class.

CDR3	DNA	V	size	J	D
CASSTLPWRDDNEQFF	TGTGCCAGTAGCACGCTCCCATGGCGGGATGACAATGAGCAGTTCTTC	TRBV19	-	TRBJ2-1	-
CASQMPTNEKLFF	TGTGCCAGCCAGATGCCAACTAATGAAAAACTGTTTTTT	TRBV25-1	-	TRBJ1-4	-
CASSLQTGSGANVLTF	TGTGCCAGCAGCTTACAGACAGGGTCTGGGGCCAACGTCCTGACTTTC	TRBV7-2	-	TRBJ2-6	TRBD1
CAWSPLSSYNEQFF	TGTGCCTGGAGTCCACTTAGCTCCTACAATGAGCAGTTCTTC	TRBV30	once	TRBJ2-1	-
CASSEGVRGIYGYTF	TGTGCCAGCAGTGAAGGAGTAAGGGGAATCTATGGCTACACCTTC	TRBV2	-	TRBJ1-2	-
CASSQRGRDNEQFF	TGTGCCAGCAGCCAGCGGGGGAGGGACAATGAGCAGTTCTTC	TRBV9	-	TRBJ2-1	TRBD2
CASSQSARGDSNGYTF	TGTGCCAGCAGCCAATCTGCACGTGGGGACTCTAATGGCTACACCTTC	TRBV4-2	-	TRBJ1-2	-
CASSPLTGFGYTF	TGTGCCAGCAGCCCCCTAACAGGGTTTGGCTACACCTTC	TRBV14	-	TRBJ1-2	-
CAWSPPGRTEAFF	TGTGCCTGGAGTCCCCCAGGGCGCACTGAAGCTTTCTTT	TRBV30	-	TRBJ1-1	-
CAWTRGSSSNEQFF	TGTGCCTGGACTCGGGGGTCTAGTAGCAATGAGCAGTTCTTC	TRBV30	-	TRBJ2-1	-
CASSLAGTGGNTIYF	TGTGCCAGCAGCTTAGCGGGGACTGGTGGAAACACCATATATTTT	TRBV7-6	-	TRBJ1-3	-
CASSLTGRNEQFF	TGTGCCAGCAGCTTGACAGGGCGTAATGAGCAGTTCTTC	TRBV7-9	-	TRBJ2-1	TRBD1
CASTKTGGNQPQHF	TGTGCCAGCACCAAAACAGGTGGCAATCAGCCCCAGCATTTT	TRBV5-6	once	TRBJ1-5	-
CASSKAGTSGDPDTQYF	TGCGCCAGCAGCAAGGCCGGGACTAGCGGGGACCCAGATACGCAGTATTTT	TRBV5-1	-	TRBJ2-3	TRBD2
CASSPSTGGIVDTEAFF	TGTGCCAGCAGCCCTTCGACAGGGGGCATAGTTGACACTGAAGCTTTCTTT	TRBV5-6	-	TRBJ1-1	TRBD1
CASSYRPGEDTQYF	TGTGCCAGCAGCTACCGCCCGGGGGAAGATACGCAGTATTTT	TRBV3-1/TRBV3-2	-	TRBJ2-3	-
CASSSGLAGANEQYF	TGTGCCAGCTCATCGGGACTAGCGGGGGCCAACGAGCAGTACTTC	TRBV18	-	TRBJ2-7	TRBD2
CASSLVSADSNEKLFF	TGTGCCAGCAGCTTGGTCTCTGCAGATTCCAATGAAAAACTGTTTTTT	TRBV5-6	-	TRBJ1-4	-
CASSQTGRSEQYF	TGTGCCAGCAGCCAAACAGGGCGAAGCGAGCAGTACTTC	TRBV16	-	TRBJ2-7	-
CASSMTGLNYGYTF	TGTGCCAGTAGTATGACAGGTCTTAACTATGGCTACACCTTC	TRBV19	-	TRBJ1-2	-
CASSFSGGASDTQYF	TGTGCCAGCAGTTTTTCGGGGGGGGCATCAGATACGCAGTATTTT	TRBV27	few	TRBJ2-3	TRBD2
CASSLRPSGVAFF	TGTGCCAGCAGTTTACGGCCCTCGGGAGTAGCTTTCTTT	TRBV28	-	TRBJ1-1	-
CASSFMGGTGELFF	TGCGCCAGCAGCTTTATGGGGGGCACCGGGGAGCTGTTTTTT	TRBV5-1	-	TRBJ2-2	-
CASSLGQNQPQHF	TGTGCCAGCAGCCTTGGACAGAATCAGCCCCAGCATTTT	TRBV5-8	few	TRBJ1-5	-
CASSFHRGRGYTF	TGTGCCAGCAGTTTCCACAGGGGTCGGGGCTACACCTTC	TRBV6-5	-	TRBJ1-2	TRBD1
CASSLRGGFTDTQYF	TGTGCCAGCAGCTTAAGAGGGGGTTTCACAGATACGCAGTATTTT	TRBV7-2	-	TRBJ2-3	-
CASSLAHRRGETQYF	TGTGCCAGCAGCTTAGCGCACAGGAGAGGAGAGACCCAGTACTTC	TRBV7-2	-	TRBJ2-5	-
CASSSGTGVYYEQYF	TGTGCCAGTAGTTCCGGGACAGGGGTATACTACGAGCAGTACTTC	TRBV19	many	TRBJ2-7	TRBD1
CASSNRGSTDTQYF	TGTGCCAGCAGTAACAGGGGCAGCACAGATACGCAGTATTTT	TRBV6-5	-	TRBJ2-3	TRBD1
CASSRDGGRPDTQYF	TGTGCCAGCAGCCGAGACGGGGGGCGCCCAGATACGCAGTATTTT	TRBV11-3	-	TRBJ2-3	-
CASSLSGRAGGTDTQYF	TGTGCCAGCAGCCTTAGCGGGAGGGCCGGTGGCACAGATACGCAGTATTTT	TRBV7-2	-	TRBJ2-3	TRBD2